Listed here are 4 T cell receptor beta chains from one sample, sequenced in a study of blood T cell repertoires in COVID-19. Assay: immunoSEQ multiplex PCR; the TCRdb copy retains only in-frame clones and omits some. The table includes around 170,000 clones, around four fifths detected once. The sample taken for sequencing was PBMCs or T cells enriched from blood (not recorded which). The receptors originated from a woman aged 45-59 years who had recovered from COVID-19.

CDR3 sequence reads: CASSLAEGGTRRNEQFF. In DNA form, the CDR3 reads TGTGCCAGCAGCTTGGCAGAGGGGGGGACTAGACGCAATGAGCAGTTCTTC. The chain links TRBV11-2 to TRBJ2-1, with 8 bases fitting TRBD2. Germline V gene sequence: CDR1 SGHAT, CDR2 FQNNGV. J was trimmed by 6 bases and V by 3 bases; bases with no gene match: 13. CDR3 length: 17 residues.

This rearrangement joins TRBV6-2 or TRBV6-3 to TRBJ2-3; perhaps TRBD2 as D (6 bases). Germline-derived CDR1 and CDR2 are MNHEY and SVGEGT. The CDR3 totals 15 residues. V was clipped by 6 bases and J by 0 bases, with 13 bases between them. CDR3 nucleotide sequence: TGTGCCAGCAGCCCCAGCGGGCCCAGCACAGATACGCAGTATTTT. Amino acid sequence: CASSPSGPSTDTQYF.

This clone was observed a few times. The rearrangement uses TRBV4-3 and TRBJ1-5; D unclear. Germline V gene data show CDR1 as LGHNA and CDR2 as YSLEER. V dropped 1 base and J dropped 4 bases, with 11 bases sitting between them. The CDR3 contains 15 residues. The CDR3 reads CASSQGPGRNQPQHF. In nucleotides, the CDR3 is TGCGCCAGCAGCCAAGGACCGGGGAGGAATCAGCCCCAGCATTTT.

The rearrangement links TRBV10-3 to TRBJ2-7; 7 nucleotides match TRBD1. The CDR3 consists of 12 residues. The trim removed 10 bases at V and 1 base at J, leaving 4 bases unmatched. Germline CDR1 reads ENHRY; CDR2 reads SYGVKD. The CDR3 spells CATHRGSYEQYF. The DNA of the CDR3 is TGTGCCACCCACAGGGGTTCCTACGAGCAGTACTTC.